The 7 T cell receptor beta chains presented below share a single source sample, sequenced in a study of T cell repertoires in cytomegalovirus infection. The antigens for these receptors are not known. TCRdb analysed the reads with MiXCR anew, one entry per CDR3 protein. The sample carries 300,000 to 400,000 distinct CDR3 sequences, more than 20% recorded once. The specimen comprised cultured PBMCs, sampled from culture after CMV antigen stimulation. These receptors were obtained from a human donor in good health (CMV status not recorded). Some clones in this sample may be carry-over from other donors' samples.

V usage is TRBV2 and J usage is TRBJ2-3; no clear D. The CDR3 loop spans 14 amino acids. Deletions cut 7 bases from V and 2 bases from J, with 13 bases between. Germline CDR1 SNHLY, CDR2 FYNNEI. The CDR3 nucleotides are TGTGCCAGCACCCAGATTCTTATCACAGATACGCAGTATTTT. It codes for CASTQILITDTQYF.

In its sample, this clonotype was seen a few times. This chain uses TRBV18 with TRBJ2-1; 12 positions agree with TRBD1. Germline CDR1 reads KGHSH; CDR2 reads LQKENI. The J segment lost 9 bases and the V segment lost 0 bases, leaving 6 bases of the junction unmatched. The CDR3 contains 16 residues. The CDR3 DNA follows: TGTGCCAGCTCACCACCCGGGACAGGGGGCTTCGGTGAGCAGTTCTTC. Residues: CASSPPGTGGFGEQFF.

V is TRBV6-2 or TRBV6-3 and J is TRBJ2-1, with no clear D. Trimming stripped 2 bases from V and 9 bases from J, with 17 bases between. The CDR3 spans 15 residues. Germline CDR1 reads MNHEY; CDR2 reads SVGEGT. In DNA form, the CDR3 reads TGTGCCAGCAGTTACGGTACGAGTGGTTCGGGTGAGCAGTTCTTC. Amino acids: CASSYGTSGSGEQFF.

The J gene is TRBJ2-1, the V gene TRBV13; D gene unclear. The germline gives CDR1 PRHDT, CDR2 FYEKMQ (reference sequence). The CDR3 is made up of 13 amino acids. The V end lost 6 bases, the J end lost 4 bases, and 10 bases lay between the germline ends. DNA of the CDR3: TGTGCCAGCAGTACGGACCAGTACAATGAGCAGTTCTTC. Translation: CASSTDQYNEQFF.

There are a few counts of this clonotype. The chain joins TRBV12-3 or TRBV12-4 to TRBJ1-1; 9 nucleotides match TRBD1. The CDR3 length is 14 residues. V was clipped by 5 bases and J by 3 bases; unmatched bases: 4. CDR3 amino acids: CASSTRQGDTEAFF. As DNA, the CDR3 is TGTGCCAGCAGTACCAGACAGGGGGACACTGAAGCTTTCTTT.

This chain links TRBV19 with TRBJ1-5; 8 bases agree with TRBD1. V lost 7 bases to trimming and J lost 6 bases; unmatched junction nucleotides: 14. CDR1 LNHDA and CDR2 SQIVND come from the germline V gene (reference sequence). CDR3 size: 16 residues. CDR3 in DNA: TGTGCCAGTAACCCCGGGACAGGTATCAGGAGTCAGCCCCAGCATTTT. This gives the protein CASNPGTGIRSQPQHF.

In its sample, this clonotype was seen a few times. The chain combines TRBV7-6 with TRBJ2-2; 8 bases align to TRBD1. J lost 6 bases, V lost 5 bases, and 11 bases had no gene match. The CDR3 runs 16 residues. Germline loops: CDR1 SGHVS, CDR2 FNYEAQ. The CDR3 DNA reads as TGTGCCAGCAGCCCCGATCCAGGGGGCGCTTCCGGGGAGCTGTTTTTT. It codes for CASSPDPGGASGELFF. Together with reference TRBV7-6 and TRBJ2-2, the CDR3 gives the full variable domain: GAGVSQSPRYKVTKRGQDVALRCDPISGHVSLYWYRQALGQGPEFLTYFNYEAQQDKSGLPNDRFSAERPEGSISTLTIQRTEQRDSAMYRCASSPDPGGASGELFFGEGSRLTVL.